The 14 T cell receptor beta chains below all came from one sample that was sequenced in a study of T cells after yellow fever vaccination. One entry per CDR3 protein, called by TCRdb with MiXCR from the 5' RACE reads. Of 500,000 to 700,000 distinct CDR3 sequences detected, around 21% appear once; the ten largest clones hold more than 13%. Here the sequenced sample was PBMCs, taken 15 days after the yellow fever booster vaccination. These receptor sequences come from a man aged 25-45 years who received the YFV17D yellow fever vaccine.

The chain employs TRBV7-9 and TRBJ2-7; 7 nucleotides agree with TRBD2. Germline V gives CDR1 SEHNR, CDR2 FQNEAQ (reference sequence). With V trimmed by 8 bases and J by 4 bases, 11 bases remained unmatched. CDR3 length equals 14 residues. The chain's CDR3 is CASGYAVGGYEQYF. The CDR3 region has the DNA TGTGCCAGCGGTTACGCGGTGGGGGGGTACGAGCAGTACTTC.

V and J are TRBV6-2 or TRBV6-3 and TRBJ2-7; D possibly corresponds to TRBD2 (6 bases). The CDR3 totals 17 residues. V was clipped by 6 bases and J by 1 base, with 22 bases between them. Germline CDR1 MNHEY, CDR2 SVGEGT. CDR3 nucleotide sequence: TGTGCCAGCAGCCTAAGGACCGGGAGTGTGTGGTCCTACGAGCAGTACTTC. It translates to CASSLRTGSVWSYEQYF.

CDR3 nucleotide sequence: TGTGCCAGCAGTTTTCGCTATGGCTACACCTTC. Translation gives CASSFRYGYTF. The chain has TRBV28 and TRBJ1-2; D uncertain. Germline V gene lookup returns CDR1 MDHEN and CDR2 SYDVKM. The CDR3 spans 11 residues. The V gene lost 3 bases and the J gene lost 4 bases, with 3 bases spanning the gap.

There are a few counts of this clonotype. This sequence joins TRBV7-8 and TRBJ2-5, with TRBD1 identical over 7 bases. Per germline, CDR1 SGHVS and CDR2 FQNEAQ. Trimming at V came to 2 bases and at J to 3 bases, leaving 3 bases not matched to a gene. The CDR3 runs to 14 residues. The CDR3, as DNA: TGTGCCAGCAGCTTATCGGGACAGAAAGAGACCCAGTACTTC. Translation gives CASSLSGQKETQYF.

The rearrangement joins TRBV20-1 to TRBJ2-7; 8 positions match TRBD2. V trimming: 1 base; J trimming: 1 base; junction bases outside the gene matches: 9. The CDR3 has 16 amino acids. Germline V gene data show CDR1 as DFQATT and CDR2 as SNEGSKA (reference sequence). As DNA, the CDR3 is TGCAGTGCTAGAGGCCGCGGGGGGAGGAGGTCCTACGAGCAGTACTTC. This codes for CSARGRGGRRSYEQYF.

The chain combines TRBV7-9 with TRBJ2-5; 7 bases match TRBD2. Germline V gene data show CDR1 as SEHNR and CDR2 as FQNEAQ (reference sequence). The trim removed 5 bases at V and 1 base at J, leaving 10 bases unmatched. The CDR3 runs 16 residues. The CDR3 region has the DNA TGTGCCAGCAGCCCTCGGGGCACTAGCGCCCAAGAGACCCAGTACTTC. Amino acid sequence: CASSPRGTSAQETQYF.

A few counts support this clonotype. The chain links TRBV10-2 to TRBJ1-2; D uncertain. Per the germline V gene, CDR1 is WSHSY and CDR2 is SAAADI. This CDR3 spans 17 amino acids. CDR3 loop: CATMAFSSGPVNRGYTF. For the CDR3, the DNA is TGCGCGACCATGGCCTTCTCGTCCGGACCCGTAAATCGGGGCTACACCTTC.

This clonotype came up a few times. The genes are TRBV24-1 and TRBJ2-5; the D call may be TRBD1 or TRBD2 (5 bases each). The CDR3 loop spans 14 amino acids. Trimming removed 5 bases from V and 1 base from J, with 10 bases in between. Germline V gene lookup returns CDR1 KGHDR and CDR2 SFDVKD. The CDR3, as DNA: TGTGCCACCAGTGCCCATGGGGGCCAAGAGACCCAGTACTTC. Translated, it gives CATSAHGGQETQYF.

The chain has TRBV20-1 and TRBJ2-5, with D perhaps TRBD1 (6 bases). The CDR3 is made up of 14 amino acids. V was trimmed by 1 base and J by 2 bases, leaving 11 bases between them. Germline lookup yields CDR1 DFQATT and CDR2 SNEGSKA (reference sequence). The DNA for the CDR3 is TGCAGTGCTAGAGCGATACAGGGACAAGAGACCCAGTACTTC. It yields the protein CSARAIQGQETQYF.

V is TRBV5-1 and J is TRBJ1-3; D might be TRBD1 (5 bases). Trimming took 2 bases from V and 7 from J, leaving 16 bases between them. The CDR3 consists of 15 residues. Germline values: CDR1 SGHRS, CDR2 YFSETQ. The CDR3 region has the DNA TGCGCCAGCAGCTTTGGACTGGGAGGGGAGAACACCATATATTTT. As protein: CASSFGLGGENTIYF.

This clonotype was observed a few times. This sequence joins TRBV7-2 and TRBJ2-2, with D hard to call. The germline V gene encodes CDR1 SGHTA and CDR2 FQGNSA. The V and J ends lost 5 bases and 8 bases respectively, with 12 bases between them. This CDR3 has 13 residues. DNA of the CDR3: TGTGCCAGCAGCCCTCACCAAGCTGGGGAGCTGTTTTTT. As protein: CASSPHQAGELFF.

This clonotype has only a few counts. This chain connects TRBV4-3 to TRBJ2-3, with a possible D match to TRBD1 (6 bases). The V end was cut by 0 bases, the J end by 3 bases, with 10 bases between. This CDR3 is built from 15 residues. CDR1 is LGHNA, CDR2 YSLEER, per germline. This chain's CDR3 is CASSQEGQGTDTQYF. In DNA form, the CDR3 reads TGCGCCAGCAGCCAAGAAGGTCAGGGGACAGATACGCAGTATTTT.

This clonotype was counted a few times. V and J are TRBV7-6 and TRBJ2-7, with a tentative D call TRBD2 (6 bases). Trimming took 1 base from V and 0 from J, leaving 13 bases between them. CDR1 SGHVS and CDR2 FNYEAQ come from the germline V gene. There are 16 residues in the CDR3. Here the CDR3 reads CASSLGRPSDSYEQYF. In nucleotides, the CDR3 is TGTGCCAGCAGCTTAGGCCGCCCTAGCGACTCCTACGAGCAGTACTTC.

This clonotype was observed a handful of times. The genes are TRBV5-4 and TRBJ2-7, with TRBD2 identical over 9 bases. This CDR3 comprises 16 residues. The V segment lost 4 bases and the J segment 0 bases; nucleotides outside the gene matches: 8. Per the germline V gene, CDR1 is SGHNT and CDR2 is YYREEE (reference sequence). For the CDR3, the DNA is TGTGCCAGCAGCCCAACGGTTAGCGGGGGCTCCTACGAGCAGTACTTC. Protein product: CASSPTVSGGSYEQYF.